This T cell receptor (beta chain) was obtained from a study of PD-L1 blockade in urothelial cancer. The wider study: Males with bladder-origin urothelial cancer constituted about 90% of the roughly 30 patients. Blood was subjected to analysis at 3 weeks (second dose) and 6 weeks following treatment start. A median blood sample held about 140,000 T cells and tens of thousands of unique TCRs.

Per the germline V gene, CDR1 is LNHDA and CDR2 is SQIVND (reference sequence). V was clipped by 7 bases and J by 6 bases; unmatched bases: 3. The CDR3 loop spans 13 amino acids. A note on this clone: Its antigen is still unknown.

Whole-study findings and limits: Pretreatment blood TCR clonality under the median forecast improved survival.

Profiled with immunoSEQ multiplex PCR; TCRdb holds only in-frame clones, not every one. The sample holds 45,000 to 60,000 clones, nearly 90% seen once. The clonotype was recovered from a man in his 60s with urothelial cancer. The source material was PBMCs, sampled around atezolizumab (anti-PD-L1) treatment. The chain joins TRBV19 to TRBJ2-2, with 9 bases lining up with TRBD1. The CDR3 nucleotides read TGTGCCAGTACGGGACAGGGCGCCGGGGAGCTGTTTTTT. Translation: CASTGQGAGELFF.